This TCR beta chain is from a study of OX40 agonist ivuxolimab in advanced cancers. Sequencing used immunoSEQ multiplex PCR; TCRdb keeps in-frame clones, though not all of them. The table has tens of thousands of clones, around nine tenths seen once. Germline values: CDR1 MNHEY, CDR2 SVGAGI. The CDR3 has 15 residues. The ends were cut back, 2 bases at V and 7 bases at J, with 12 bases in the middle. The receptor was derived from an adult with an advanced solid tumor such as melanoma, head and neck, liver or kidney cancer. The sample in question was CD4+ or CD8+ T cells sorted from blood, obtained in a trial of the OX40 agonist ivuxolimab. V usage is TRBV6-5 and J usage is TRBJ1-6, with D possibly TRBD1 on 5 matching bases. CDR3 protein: CASSYGMDKNSPLHF. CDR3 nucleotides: TGTGCCAGCAGTTACGGGATGGACAAGAATTCACCCCTCCACTTT.